This entry lists 13 T cell receptor beta chains sequenced from one sample in a study of blood T cell repertoires in COVID-19. Sequencing used immunoSEQ multiplex PCR; TCRdb keeps in-frame clones, though not all of them. The sample includes 200,000 to 250,000 clones, 88% of them seen just once. Material for sequencing was peripheral blood. These receptors all stem from a man between 18 and 29 years old with active or convalescent COVID-19.

The gene calls are TRBV28 and TRBJ2-5; 7 bases agree with TRBD1. Germline V gives CDR1 MDHEN, CDR2 SYDVKM. The J segment lost 0 bases and the V segment lost 6 bases, leaving 7 bases of the junction unmatched. The CDR3 sequence is 15 residues long. The CDR3 DNA reads TGTGCCAGCAGCTCGGGACAGACCAACCAAGAGACCCAGTACTTC. Translation: CASSSGQTNQETQYF.

The J gene is TRBJ2-1, the V gene TRBV7-8; 8 nucleotides match TRBD2. Germline V lookup: CDR1 SGHVS, CDR2 FQNEAQ. The CDR3 covers 14 residues. Germline trimming cut 3 bases from V and 5 bases from J; bases unmatched to any gene: 3. CDR3 region: CASSFSLADNEQFF. The CDR3, as DNA: TGTGCCAGCAGCTTTTCACTAGCGGACAATGAGCAGTTCTTC.

V is TRBV27 and J is TRBJ2-7; D is unclear. The CDR3 is 14 residues long. The V and J ends lost 5 bases and 2 bases respectively, with 13 bases between them. Germline V gene data show CDR1 as MNHEY and CDR2 as SMNVEV (reference sequence). CDR3 coding DNA: TGTGCCAGCAGTCCCCATAGATCCGCCTACGAGCAGTACTTC. It translates to CASSPHRSAYEQYF.

The CDR3 nucleotides read TGCAGTGCTAGTCTCTCCGGACTAGCCCACAATGAGCAGTTCTTC. Its protein is CSASLSGLAHNEQFF. This sequence joins TRBV20-1 and TRBJ2-1, with 8 bases that match TRBD2. Trimming took 3 bases from V and 5 from J; bases not matched to a gene: 9. The CDR3 extends over 15 amino acids. Germline V gives CDR1 DFQATT, CDR2 SNEGSKA (reference sequence).

This clone appeared a few times. The V gene is TRBV28, the J gene TRBJ1-3; D not certain. CDR3 size: 12 residues. Germline V gene sequence: CDR1 MDHEN, CDR2 SYDVKM. V was pared by 8 bases and J by 0 bases, with 5 bases between. The CDR3 sequence is CASRDSGNTIYF. DNA for the CDR3: TGTGCCAGCCGAGACTCTGGAAACACCATATATTTT. The full variable domain, with the rest looked up from reference TRBV28 and TRBJ1-3, is DVKVTQSSRYLVKRTGEKVFLECVQDMDHENMFWYRQDPGLGLRLIYFSYDVKMKEKGDIPEGYSVSREKKERFSLILESASTNQTSMYLCASRDSGNTIYFGEGSWLTVV.

This clone showed up just once. This chain connects TRBV7-5 to TRBJ2-2; the D call in the table, TRBD2, was not verified against the DNA. TRBV7-5 is deemed a pseudogene. There are 17 residues in the CDR3. CDR3 residues: CVRSLVLSGRCTGELFF. Written as DNA, the CDR3 is TGTGTCAGAAGCTTAGTGCTTAGCGGGAGGTGCACCGGGGAGCTGTTTTTT.

The V and J genes are TRBV11-2 and TRBJ1-2; TRBD1 matches at 8 bases. CDR1 SGHAT and CDR2 FQNNGV come from the germline V gene. Losses at the gene ends were 3 bases for V and 7 bases for J; bases not matched to a gene: 10. The CDR3 length is 15 residues. CDR3 amino acids: CASSLGRQGIGGYTF. CDR3 bases: TGTGCCAGCAGCTTGGGTCGACAGGGGATAGGTGGCTACACCTTC. Full variable domain (remainder filled in from reference TRBV11-2 and TRBJ1-2): EAGVAQSPRYKIIEKRQSVAFWCNPISGHATLYWYQQILGQGPKLLIQFQNNGVVDDSQLPKDRFSAERLKGVDSTLKIQPAKLEDSAVYLCASSLGRQGIGGYTFGSGTRLTVV.

The chain carries TRBV3-1 (or the pseudogene TRBV3-2) and TRBJ2-1; TRBD2 agrees at 8 bases. With 3 bases clipped from V and 6 bases from J, the junction kept 10 bases outside the gene matches. Germline values: CDR1 LGHDT, CDR2 YNNKEL (reference sequence). CDR3 size: 16 residues. Written as DNA, the CDR3 is TGTGCCAGCAGCCATCCCGGGACTAGGCACAGCAATGAGCAGTTCTTC. It codes for CASSHPGTRHSNEQFF.

J is TRBJ2-1 and V is TRBV28; D may be TRBD2 (6 bases). The CDR3 covers 15 residues. The germline V gene has CDR1 MDHEN and CDR2 SYDVKM. Trimming stripped 3 bases from V and 5 bases from J, with 14 bases between. The CDR3 DNA follows: TGTGCCAGCAGTTTTCTCGGGAGTACCCACAATGAGCAGTTCTTC. Translation: CASSFLGSTHNEQFF.

V usage is TRBV29-1 and J usage is TRBJ1-1; D may be TRBD1 (5 bases). V dropped 5 bases and J dropped 0 bases, with 13 bases sitting between them. The CDR3 is 14 amino acids. Germline loops: CDR1 SQVTM, CDR2 ANQGSEA. The DNA of the CDR3 is TGCAGCGTTAGCAGCGACAGACTGAACACTGAAGCTTTCTTT. This translates into CSVSSDRLNTEAFF.

V usage is TRBV5-4 and J usage is TRBJ1-2, with D unresolved. Deletions cut 0 bases from V and 5 bases from J, with 14 bases between. CDR3 size: 15 residues. Germline lookup yields CDR1 SGHNT and CDR2 YYREEE (reference sequence). CDR3 coding DNA: TGTGCCAGCAGCTTGGGTGGCCCGATGAGGTATGGCTACACCTTC. It translates to CASSLGGPMRYGYTF.

A few counts support this clone. The chain joins TRBV19 to TRBJ1-5; a possible D gene is TRBD1 (6 bases). V gave up 5 bases and J gave up 4 bases, with 12 bases separating them. The germline V gene has CDR1 LNHDA and CDR2 SQIVND (reference sequence). The CDR3 contains 14 residues. This CDR3 reads CASSPGHPNQPQHF. The DNA for the CDR3 is TGTGCCAGTAGTCCGGGACACCCTAATCAGCCCCAGCATTTT.

The genes are TRBV28 and TRBJ1-1; D uncertain. V lost 4 bases to trimming and J lost 0 bases, with 6 bases between them. This CDR3 has 13 residues. Germline CDR1 is MDHEN and CDR2 is SYDVKM. The CDR3 region is CASSSQMNTEAFF. In nucleotides, the CDR3 is TGTGCCAGCAGTTCCCAGATGAACACTGAAGCTTTCTTT.